Described below is a single T cell receptor beta chain sequence and its context. Its antigen remains unknown. Next came a second PCR, run for about 6 to 11 cycles, which used a sample-barcoded 5' primer along with a J-beta primer mix. TCRdb itself ran the 5' RACE reads through MiXCR, one entry per CDR3 protein. The sample records 1,100,000 or so distinct CDR3 sequences, under 45% being singletons. This specimen belongs to a study of blood T cells in healthy people across ages. General study findings and limits: Unknown CMV status may confound age-related changes in expanded clones.

CDR3 length equals 11 residues. Trimming cost V 4 bases and J 5 bases, with 7 bases left between them. Germline loops: CDR1 DFQATT, CDR2 SNEGSKA (reference sequence). This clonotype was obtained from a woman aged 55-70 years in good health. This chain links TRBV20-1 with TRBJ2-3; no definite D call. The sample was blood. The CDR3 coding sequence is TGCAGTGCTAATGAGGTAGATACGCAGTATTTT. Translated, it gives CSANEVDTQYF.